A selection of T cell receptor beta chains follows, all from one sample in a study of OX40 agonist ivuxolimab in advanced cancers. Only in-frame clones appear in the TCRdb table, and some are missing; sequencing was by immunoSEQ multiplex PCR. Here the sample spans about 9,100 clones, roughly 90% being singletons. The sequencing here drew on CD4+ or CD8+ T cells sorted from blood, taken in a trial of the OX40 agonist ivuxolimab. These TCRs come from an adult with an advanced solid tumor such as melanoma, head and neck, liver or kidney cancer. The CDR3 runs from the conserved cysteine through the conserved F or W. A D gene is named only where the DNA matches it firmly. A row's size may be missing; if present it is once, few, many or a size class.

v_gene,abundance,d_gene,j_gene,CDR3nt,CDR3aa
TRBV14,-,-,TRBJ2-2,TGTGCCAGCAGCCAAGTAGTCGGGGCGGGGGCCTACACCGGGGAGCTGTTTTTT,CASSQVVGAGAYTGELFF
TRBV16,-,-,TRBJ1-4,TGTGCCAGCAGCCAACAACCCGACCCTAGCGAAAAACTGTTTTTT,CASSQQPDPSEKLFF
TRBV7-9,-,-,TRBJ1-2,TGTGCCAGCAGCTTAGAAGGGTCTGGGTATAACTATGGCTACACCTTC,CASSLEGSGYNYGYTF
TRBV7-8,-,-,TRBJ2-5,TGTGCCAGCAGCGCGGGAACAGGGCTGGGGACCCAGTACTTC,CASSAGTGLGTQYF
TRBV5-1,-,-,TRBJ1-1,TGCGCCAGCAGCTGGAGCGCAGGGGCCGGGGAAGCTTTCTTT,CASSWSAGAGEAFF
TRBV27,-,TRBD2,TRBJ2-1,TGTGCCAGCAGTTTCGGTCGGGGGGGCGGTGAGCAGTTCTTC,CASSFGRGGGEQFF
TRBV27,-,-,TRBJ2-7,TGTGCCAGCAGTTTGACACAGGGCTCGCACGAGCAGTACTTC,CASSLTQGSHEQYF
TRBV27,-,-,TRBJ1-1,TGTGCCAGCCGGGTGGGTATGGGGAACACTGAAGCTTTCTTT,CASRVGMGNTEAFF
TRBV27,-,TRBD1,TRBJ1-2,TGTGCCAGCACCGTGGGACAGGGGGCGGGCTACACCTTC,CASTVGQGAGYTF
TRBV6-1,once,-,TRBJ2-5,TGTGCCAGCAGTGATCGGGGGTGGGGGGAGACCCAGTACTTC,CASSDRGWGETQYF
TRBV29-1,-,TRBD1,TRBJ1-4,TGCAGCGCGGGACAGGATAATGAAAAACTGTTTTTT,CSAGQDNEKLFF
TRBV28,-,TRBD1,TRBJ1-1,TGTGCCAGTGTCCGACAGGGTAAGACTGAAGCTTTCTTT,CASVRQGKTEAFF
TRBV2,-,-,TRBJ2-7,TGTGCCAGCAGTGAATTGGTCTACGAGCAGTACTTC,CASSELVYEQYF
TRBV5-1,-,TRBD1,TRBJ2-7,TGCGCCAGCAGCTCGAGCCGCGGGACAGGCTACGAGCAGTACTTC,CASSSSRGTGYEQYF
TRBV11-2,-,TRBD2,TRBJ2-7,TGTGCCAGCAGCTTGGACCTAGCGGGGGGGCGGTACGAGCAGTACTTC,CASSLDLAGGRYEQYF
TRBV7-2,-,TRBD1,TRBJ1-1,TGTGCCAGCAGCCTCACAGGGGGCCGTAGCACTGAAGCTTTCTTT,CASSLTGGRSTEAFF
TRBV7-2,-,-,TRBJ2-5,TGTGCCAGCAGCTCCTTGGGGGAGACCCAGTACTTC,CASSSLGETQYF
TRBV7-2,-,-,TRBJ2-5,TGTGCCAGCAGCATAACCTACCAAGAGACCCAGTACTTC,CASSITYQETQYF